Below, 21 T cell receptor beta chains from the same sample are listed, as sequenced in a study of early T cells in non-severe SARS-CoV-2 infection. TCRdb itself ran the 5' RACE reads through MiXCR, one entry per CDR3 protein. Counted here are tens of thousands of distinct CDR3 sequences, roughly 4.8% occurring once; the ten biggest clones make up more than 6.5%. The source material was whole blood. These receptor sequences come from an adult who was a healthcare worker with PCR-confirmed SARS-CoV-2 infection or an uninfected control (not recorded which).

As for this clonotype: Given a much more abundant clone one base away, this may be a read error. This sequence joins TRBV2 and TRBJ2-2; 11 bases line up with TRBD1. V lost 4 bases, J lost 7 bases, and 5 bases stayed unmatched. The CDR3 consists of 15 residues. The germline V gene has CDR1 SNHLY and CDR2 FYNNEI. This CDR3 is CASSGTGGTNGELFF. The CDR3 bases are TGTGCCAGCAGTGGGACAGGGGGCACTAACGGGGAGCTGTTTTTT.

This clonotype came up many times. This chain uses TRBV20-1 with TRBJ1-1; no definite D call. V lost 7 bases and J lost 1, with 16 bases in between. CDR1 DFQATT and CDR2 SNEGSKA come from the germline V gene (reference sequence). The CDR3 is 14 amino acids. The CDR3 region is CSGEESLGNTEAFF. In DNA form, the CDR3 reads TGCAGTGGGGAAGAGAGCCTTGGGAACACTGAAGCTTTCTTT.

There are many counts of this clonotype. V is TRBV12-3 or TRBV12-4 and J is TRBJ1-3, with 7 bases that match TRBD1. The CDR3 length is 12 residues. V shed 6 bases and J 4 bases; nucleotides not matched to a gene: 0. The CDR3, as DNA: TGTGCCAGCAGGGACAGGGGAAACACCATATATTTT. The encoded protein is CASRDRGNTIYF.

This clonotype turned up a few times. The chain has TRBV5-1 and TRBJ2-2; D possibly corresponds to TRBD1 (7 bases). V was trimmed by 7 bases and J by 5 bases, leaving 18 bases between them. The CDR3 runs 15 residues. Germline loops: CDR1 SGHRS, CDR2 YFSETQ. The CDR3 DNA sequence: TGCGCCAGCGAGGAGGGACAGTTTCGGACCGGGGAGCTGTTTTTT. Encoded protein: CASEEGQFRTGELFF.

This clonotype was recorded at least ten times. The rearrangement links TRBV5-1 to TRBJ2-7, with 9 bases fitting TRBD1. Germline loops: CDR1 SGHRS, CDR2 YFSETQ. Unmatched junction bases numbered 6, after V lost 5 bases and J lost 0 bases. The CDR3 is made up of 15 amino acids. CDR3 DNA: TGCGCCAGCAGTTTTGGACAGGGGACCTCCTACGAGCAGTACTTC. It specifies CASSFGQGTSYEQYF.

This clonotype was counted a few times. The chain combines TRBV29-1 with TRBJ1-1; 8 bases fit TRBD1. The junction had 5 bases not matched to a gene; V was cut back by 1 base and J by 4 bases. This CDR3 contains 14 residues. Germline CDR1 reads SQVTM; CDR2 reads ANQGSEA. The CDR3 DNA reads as TGCAGCGTTGAAGCAGGGGGCGCGGGCACTGAAGCTTTCTTT. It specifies CSVEAGGAGTEAFF.

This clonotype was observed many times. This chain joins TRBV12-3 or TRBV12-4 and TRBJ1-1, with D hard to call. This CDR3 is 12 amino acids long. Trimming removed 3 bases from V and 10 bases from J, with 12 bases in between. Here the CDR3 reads CASSLAPAGAFF. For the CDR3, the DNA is TGTGCCAGCAGTTTGGCCCCGGCGGGAGCTTTCTTT.

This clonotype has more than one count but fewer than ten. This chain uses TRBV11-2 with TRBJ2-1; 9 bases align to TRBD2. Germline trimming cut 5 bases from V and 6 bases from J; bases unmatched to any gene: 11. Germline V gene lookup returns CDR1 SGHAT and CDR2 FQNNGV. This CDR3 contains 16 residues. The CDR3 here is CASSPGLARDPNEQFF. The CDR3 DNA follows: TGTGCCAGCAGCCCTGGACTAGCGCGAGACCCCAATGAGCAGTTCTTC.

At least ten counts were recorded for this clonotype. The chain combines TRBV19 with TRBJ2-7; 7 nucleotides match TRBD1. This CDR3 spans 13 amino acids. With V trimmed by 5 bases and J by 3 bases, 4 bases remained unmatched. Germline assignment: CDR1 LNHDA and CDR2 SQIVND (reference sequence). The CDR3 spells CASSPGQIYEQYF. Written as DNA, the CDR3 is TGTGCCAGTAGTCCGGGACAGATCTACGAGCAGTACTTC. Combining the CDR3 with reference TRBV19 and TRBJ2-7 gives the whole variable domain DGGITQSPKYLFRKEGQNVTLSCEQNLNHDAMYWYRQDPGQGLRLIYYSQIVNDFQKGDIAEGYSVSREKKESFPLTVTSAQKNPTAFYLCASSPGQIYEQYFGPGTRLTVT.

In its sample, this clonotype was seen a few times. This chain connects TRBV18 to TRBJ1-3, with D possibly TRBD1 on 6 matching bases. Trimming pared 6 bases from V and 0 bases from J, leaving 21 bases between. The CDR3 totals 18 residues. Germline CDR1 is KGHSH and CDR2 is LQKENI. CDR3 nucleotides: TGTGCCAGCTCGTGGGTTGATACGGGACACCTCTCTGGAAACACCATATATTTT. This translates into CASSWVDTGHLSGNTIYF. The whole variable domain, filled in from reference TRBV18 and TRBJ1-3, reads NAGVMQNPRHLVRRRGQEARLRCSPMKGHSHVYWYRQLPEEGLKFMVYLQKENIIDESGMPKERFSAEFPKEGPSILRIQQVVRGDSAAYFCASSWVDTGHLSGNTIYFGEGSWLTVV.

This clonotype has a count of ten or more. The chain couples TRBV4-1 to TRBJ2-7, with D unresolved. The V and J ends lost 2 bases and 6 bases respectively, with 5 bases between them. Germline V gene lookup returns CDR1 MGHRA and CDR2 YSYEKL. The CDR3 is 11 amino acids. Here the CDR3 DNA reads TGCGCCAGCAGCCAAAGGACCGAGCAGTACTTC. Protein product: CASSQRTEQYF.

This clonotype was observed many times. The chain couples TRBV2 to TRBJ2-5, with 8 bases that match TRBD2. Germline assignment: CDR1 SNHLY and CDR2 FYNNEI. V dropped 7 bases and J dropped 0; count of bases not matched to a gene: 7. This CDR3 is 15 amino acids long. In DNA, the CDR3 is TGTGCCAGCACCCTGAACGGGGGGGACCAAGAGACCCAGTACTTC. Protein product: CASTLNGGDQETQYF. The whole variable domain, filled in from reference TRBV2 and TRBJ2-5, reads EPEVTQTPSHQVTQMGQEVILRCVPISNHLYFYWYRQILGQKVEFLVSFYNNEISEKSEIFDDQFSVERPDGSNFTLKIRSTKLEDSAMYFCASTLNGGDQETQYFGPGTRLLVL.

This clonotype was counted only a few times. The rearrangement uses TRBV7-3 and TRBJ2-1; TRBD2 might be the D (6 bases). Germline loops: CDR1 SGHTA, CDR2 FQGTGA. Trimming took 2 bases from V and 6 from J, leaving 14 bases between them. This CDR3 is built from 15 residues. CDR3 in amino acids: CASSLDSSVGNEQFF. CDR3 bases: TGTGCCAGCAGCTTAGATTCTAGCGTAGGCAATGAGCAGTTCTTC.

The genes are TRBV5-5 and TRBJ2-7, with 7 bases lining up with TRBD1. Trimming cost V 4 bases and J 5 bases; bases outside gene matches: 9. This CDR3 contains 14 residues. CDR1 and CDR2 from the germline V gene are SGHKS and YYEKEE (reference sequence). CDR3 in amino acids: CASSRRQGYNEQYF. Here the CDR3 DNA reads TGTGCCAGCAGCCGTAGACAGGGCTATAACGAGCAGTACTTC.

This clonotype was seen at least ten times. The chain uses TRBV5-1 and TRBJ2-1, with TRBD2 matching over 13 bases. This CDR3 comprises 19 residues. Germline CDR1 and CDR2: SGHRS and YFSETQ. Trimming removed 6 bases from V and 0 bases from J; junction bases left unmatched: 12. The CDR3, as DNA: TGCGCCAGCACCTCCACGCCGGGACTAGCGGGGAGCTCCTACAATGAGCAGTTCTTC. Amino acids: CASTSTPGLAGSSYNEQFF.

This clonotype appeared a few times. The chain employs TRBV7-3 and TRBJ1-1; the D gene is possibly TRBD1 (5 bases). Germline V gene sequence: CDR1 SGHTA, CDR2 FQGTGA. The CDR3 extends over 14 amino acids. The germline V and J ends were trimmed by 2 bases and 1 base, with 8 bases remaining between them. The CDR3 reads CASSLDSANTEAFF. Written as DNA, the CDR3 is TGTGCCAGCAGCTTAGACAGCGCGAACACTGAAGCTTTCTTT.

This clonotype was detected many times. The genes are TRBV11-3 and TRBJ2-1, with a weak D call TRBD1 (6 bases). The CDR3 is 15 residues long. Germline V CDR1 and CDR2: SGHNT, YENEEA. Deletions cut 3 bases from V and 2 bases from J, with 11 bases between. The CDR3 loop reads CASSLGQTTYNEQFF. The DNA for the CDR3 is TGTGCCAGCAGCTTGGGACAAACTACCTACAATGAGCAGTTCTTC.

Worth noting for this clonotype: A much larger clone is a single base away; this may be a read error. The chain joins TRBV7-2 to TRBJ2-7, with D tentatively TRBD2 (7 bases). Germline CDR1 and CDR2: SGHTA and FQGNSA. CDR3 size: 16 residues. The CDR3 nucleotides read TGTGGCAGCAGCTACCTGGGGGGGCACCTCTCCTACGAGCAGTACTTC. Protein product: CGSSYLGGHLSYEQYF. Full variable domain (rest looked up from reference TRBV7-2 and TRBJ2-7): GAGVSQSPSNKVTEKGKDVELRCDPISGHTALYWYRQSLGQGLEFLIYFQGNSAPDKSGLPSDRFSAERTGGSVSTLTIQRTQQEDSAVYLCGSSYLGGHLSYEQYFGPGTRLTVT.

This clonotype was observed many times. CDR3 amino acids: CASSHAGTQYF. The CDR3 DNA reads as TGTGCCAGCAGCCACGCCGGGACCCAGTACTTC. J is TRBJ2-5 and V is TRBV9, with no clear D. The germline V gene has CDR1 SGDLS and CDR2 YYNGEE. The CDR3 sequence is 11 residues long. Trimming shortened V by 4 bases and J by 7 bases, and 8 bases separated the two germline ends. Together with reference TRBV9 and TRBJ2-5, the CDR3 gives the full variable domain: DSGVTQTPKHLITATGQRVTLRCSPRSGDLSVYWYQQSLDQGLQFLIQYYNGEERAKGNILERFSAQQFPDLHSELNLSSLELGDSALYFCASSHAGTQYFGPGTRLLVL.

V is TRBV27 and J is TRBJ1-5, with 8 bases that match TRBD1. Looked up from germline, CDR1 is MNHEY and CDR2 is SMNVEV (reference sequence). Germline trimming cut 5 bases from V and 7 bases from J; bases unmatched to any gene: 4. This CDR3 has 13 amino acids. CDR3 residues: CASSRTGNQPQHF. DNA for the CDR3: TGTGCCAGCAGTAGGACAGGGAACCAGCCCCAGCATTTT.

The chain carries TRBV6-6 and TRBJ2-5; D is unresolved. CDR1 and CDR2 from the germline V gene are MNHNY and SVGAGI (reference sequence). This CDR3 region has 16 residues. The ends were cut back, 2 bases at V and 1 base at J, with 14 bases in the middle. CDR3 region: CASSYHMGPTQETQYF. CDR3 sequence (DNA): TGTGCCAGCAGTTACCACATGGGTCCGACCCAAGAGACCCAGTACTTC.